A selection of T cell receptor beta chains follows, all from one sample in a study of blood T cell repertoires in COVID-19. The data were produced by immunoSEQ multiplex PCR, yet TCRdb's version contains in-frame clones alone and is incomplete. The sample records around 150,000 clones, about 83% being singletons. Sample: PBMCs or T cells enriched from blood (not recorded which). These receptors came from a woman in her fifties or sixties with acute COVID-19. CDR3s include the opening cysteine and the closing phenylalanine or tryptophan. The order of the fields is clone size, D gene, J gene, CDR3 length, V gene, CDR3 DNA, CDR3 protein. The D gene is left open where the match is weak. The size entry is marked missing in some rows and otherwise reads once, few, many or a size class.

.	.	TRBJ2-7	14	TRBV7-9	TGTGCCAGCAGCCCTAGTGATTCCCTCTACGAGCAGTACTTC	CASSPSDSLYEQYF
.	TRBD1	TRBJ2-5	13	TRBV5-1	TGCGCCAGCAGAAAGGGGGCTCAAGAGACCCAGTACTTC	CASRKGAQETQYF
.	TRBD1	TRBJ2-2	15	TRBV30	TGTGCCTGGAGTGTACGGAGGACAGGGCCCGGGGAGCTGTTTTTT	CAWSVRRTGPGELFF
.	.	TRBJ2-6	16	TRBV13	TGTGCCAGCACCCTAATACAGAGCTCTGGGGCCAACGTCCTGACTTTC	CASTLIQSSGANVLTF
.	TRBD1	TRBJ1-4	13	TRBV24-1	TGTGCCACCAGTGACACCGGGACAGCCAAACTGTTTTTT	CATSDTGTAKLFF
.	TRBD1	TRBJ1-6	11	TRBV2	TGTGCCAGTACAGGGGATTCACCCCTCCACTTT	CASTGDSPLHF
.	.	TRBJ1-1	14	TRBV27	TGTGCCAGCAGTTATGCAGGATTGAACACTGAAGCTTTCTTT	CASSYAGLNTEAFF
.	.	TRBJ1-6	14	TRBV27	TGTGCCAGCAGTCGTGCGGGTTCGGATTCACCCCTCCACTTT	CASSRAGSDSPLHF
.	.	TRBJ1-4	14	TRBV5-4	TGTGCCAGCAGCGCGGCCGCAACTAATGAAAAACTGTTTTTT	CASSAAATNEKLFF
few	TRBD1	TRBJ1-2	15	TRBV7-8	TGTGCCAGCAGCCTCCCCGGCAGGGGGGACTATGGCTACACCTTC	CASSLPGRGDYGYTF
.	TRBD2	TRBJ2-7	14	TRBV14	TGTGCCAGCAGCCAGGCGGGAGGGAATCACGAGCAGTACTTC	CASSQAGGNHEQYF
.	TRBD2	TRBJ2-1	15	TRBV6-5	TGTGCCAGCAGACTAGCGGGAGGGCGGGACAATGAGCAGTTCTTC	CASRLAGGRDNEQFF
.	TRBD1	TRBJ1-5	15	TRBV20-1	TGCAGTGCTAGTTACCGACAGGGCAGCAATCAGCCCCAGCATTTT	CSASYRQGSNQPQHF
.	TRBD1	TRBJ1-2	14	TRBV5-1	TGCGCCAGCAGCTTGTGGGACAGGGATAGGGGCTACACCTTC	CASSLWDRDRGYTF
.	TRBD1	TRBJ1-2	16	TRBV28	TGTGCCAGCAGTGCGCGACAGGGAGAGGAGGATTATGGCTACACCTTC	CASSARQGEEDYGYTF
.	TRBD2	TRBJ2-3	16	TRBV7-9	TGTGCCAGCAGCTCCAGGACTAGCGGGAGAGCAGATACGCAGTATTTT	CASSSRTSGRADTQYF
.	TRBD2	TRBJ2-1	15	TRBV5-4	TGTGCCAGCAGCTTGGTGGGACTAGCGGGAGGGGAGCAGTTCTTC	CASSLVGLAGGEQFF
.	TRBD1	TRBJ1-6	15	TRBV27	TGTGCCAGCAGGAAAACCGGGACAGGGGGCTCACCCCTCCACTTT	CASRKTGTGGSPLHF
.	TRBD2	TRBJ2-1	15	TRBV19	TGTGCCAGTAGTACGACTAGCGGGAGGGGCTATGAGCAGTTCTTC	CASSTTSGRGYEQFF
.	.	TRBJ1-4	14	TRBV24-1	TGTGCCACCAGTGAGGACACCCGGGCTGGGAAACTGTTTTTT	CATSEDTRAGKLFF
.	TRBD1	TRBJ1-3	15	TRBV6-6	TGTGCCAGCAGTCACGGGACAGCTGGAAGAAACACCATATATTTT	CASSHGTAGRNTIYF
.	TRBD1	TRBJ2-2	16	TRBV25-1	TGTGCCAGCCAAACACCACAGGGGCCCAACACCGGGGAGCTGTTTTTT	CASQTPQGPNTGELFF
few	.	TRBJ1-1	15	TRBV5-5	TGTGCCAGCAGCTTGGAAGGGGCCGTGAACACTGAAGCTTTCTTT	CASSLEGAVNTEAFF
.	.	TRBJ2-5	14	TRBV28	TGTGCCAGCAGTGAATACGGTCGGGGTGAGACCCAGTACTTC	CASSEYGRGETQYF
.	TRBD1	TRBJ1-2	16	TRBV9	TGTGCCAGCAGCGCAACCGGGACAGGGATTAACTATGGCTACACCTTC	CASSATGTGINYGYTF
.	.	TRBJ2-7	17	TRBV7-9	TGTGCCAGCAGCCCCTGGAGAAGCGATATCAACTCCTACGAGCAGTACTTC	CASSPWRSDINSYEQYF
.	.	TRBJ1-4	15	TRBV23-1	TGCGCCAGCAGGATCACAGGGATTGAGTTGGAAAAACTGTTTTTT	CASRITGIELEKLFF
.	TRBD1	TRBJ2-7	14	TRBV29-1	TGCAGCGCCGAGCTGGGACAGGGGGGGCGAGAGCAGTACTTC	CSAELGQGGREQYF